Listed below are T cell receptor beta chains from one sample, sequenced in a study of T cell clones after liver transplantation. Profiled with immunoSEQ multiplex PCR; TCRdb holds only in-frame clones, not every one. The sample shows more than 65,000 clones, around 90% of them seen only once. The starting material was CD4+ T cells from blood, obtained before liver transplant. Receptors originate from a human donor who received a liver transplant. CDR3s include the opening cysteine and the closing phenylalanine or tryptophan. The D gene is left open where the match is weak. Part of the rows lack a size; the others show once, few, many or a class for expanded clones.

size: once; J: TRBJ2-1; D: TRBD2; V: TRBV19; DNA: TGTGCCAGTAGTAAACTAGCGGCCTACAATGAGCAGTTCTTC; CDR3: CASSKLAAYNEQFF
size: NA; J: TRBJ1-1; D: NA; V: TRBV5-1; DNA: TGCGCCAGCAGCTTGGGAGATAGGGTTGGGAAAAAAACTGAAGCTTTCTTT; CDR3: CASSLGDRVGKKTEAFF
size: NA; J: TRBJ2-3; D: NA; V: TRBV7-3; DNA: TGTGCCAGCAGCTTAACGTGGAGGGAAGATACGCAGTATTTT; CDR3: CASSLTWREDTQYF
size: NA; J: TRBJ1-1; D: NA; V: TRBV11-2; DNA: TGTGCCAGCAGCTTAGAGATGAACACTGAAGCTTTCTTT; CDR3: CASSLEMNTEAFF
size: NA; J: TRBJ2-5; D: NA; V: TRBV7-7; DNA: TGTGCCAGCAGCCTTAACCCCAGGGGAGAGACCCAGTACTTC; CDR3: CASSLNPRGETQYF
size: NA; J: TRBJ2-7; D: NA; V: TRBV5-5; DNA: TGTGCCAGCACCGGACCTAGCTACGAGCAGTACTTC; CDR3: CASTGPSYEQYF
size: NA; J: TRBJ2-1; D: TRBD2; V: TRBV29-1; DNA: TGCAGCGTTGAAGTCTCCCCTAGCGGGAGCTATGAGCAGTTCTTC; CDR3: CSVEVSPSGSYEQFF
size: NA; J: TRBJ2-1; D: NA; V: TRBV21-1; DNA: TGTGCCAGCAGCAAACGGCGACTCCAGGGCAATGAGCAGTTCTTC; CDR3: CASSKRRLQGNEQFF
size: NA; J: TRBJ2-1; D: NA; V: TRBV28; DNA: TGTGCCAGCAGGCCACATGAAGGGGCAAGGTACATTAATGAGCAGTTCTTC; CDR3: CASRPHEGARYINEQFF
size: once; J: TRBJ2-3; D: NA; V: TRBV7-2; DNA: TGTGCCAGCAGCTTATCGGTCATTAGCACAGATACGCAGTATTTT; CDR3: CASSLSVISTDTQYF
size: NA; J: TRBJ1-2; D: TRBD1; V: TRBV19; DNA: TGTGCCAGTAGCCCAACAGGGGGCCACACTAACTATGGCTACACCTTC; CDR3: CASSPTGGHTNYGYTF
size: NA; J: TRBJ2-1; D: TRBD2; V: TRBV29-1; DNA: TGCAGCGTTCGTCCGGGACTAGCGACATACAATGAGCAGTTCTTC; CDR3: CSVRPGLATYNEQFF
size: once; J: TRBJ2-1; D: NA; V: TRBV30; DNA: TGTGCCTGGAGCTCCCGGGATGAGCAGTTCTTC; CDR3: CAWSSRDEQFF
size: NA; J: TRBJ2-7; D: TRBD2; V: TRBV29-1; DNA: TGCAGCGGTACCAGCGGGAGGGGCTACGAGCAGTACTTC; CDR3: CSGTSGRGYEQYF
size: NA; J: TRBJ2-7; D: NA; V: TRBV29-1; DNA: TGCAGCGTTGAACTACGAGGGGAGCAGTACTTC; CDR3: CSVELRGEQYF
size: NA; J: TRBJ2-7; D: NA; V: TRBV28; DNA: TGTGCCAGCAGTTCAGTCTCCTACGAGCAGTACTTC; CDR3: CASSSVSYEQYF
size: NA; J: TRBJ2-5; D: NA; V: TRBV5-4; DNA: TGTGCCAGCACCGAAACAGGTAGACAAGAGACCCAGTACTTC; CDR3: CASTETGRQETQYF
size: NA; J: TRBJ2-1; D: NA; V: TRBV6-5; DNA: TGTGCCAGCAGTCCACACCCCGACGGTGAGCAGTTCTTC; CDR3: CASSPHPDGEQFF
size: NA; J: TRBJ2-1; D: TRBD2; V: TRBV28; DNA: TGTGCCAGCAGTCCGCGCGGGAGGGTAGGTAATGAGCAGTTCTTC; CDR3: CASSPRGRVGNEQFF
size: NA; J: TRBJ2-1; D: NA; V: TRBV7-3; DNA: TGTGCCAGCAGCCCCTCGGGGTCCATCTCCTACAATGAGCAGTTCTTC; CDR3: CASSPSGSISYNEQFF
size: once; J: TRBJ2-7; D: NA; V: TRBV9; DNA: TGTGCCAGCAGCGTGACAGGCTCCTACGAGCAGTACTTC; CDR3: CASSVTGSYEQYF
size: NA; J: TRBJ2-7; D: TRBD1; V: TRBV19; DNA: TGTGCCAGGGACAGGCTCTACGAGCAGTACTTC; CDR3: CARDRLYEQYF
size: NA; J: TRBJ2-3; D: NA; V: TRBV14; DNA: TGTGCCAGCAGCGTCTTAGATACGCAGTATTTT; CDR3: CASSVLDTQYF
size: NA; J: TRBJ1-1; D: NA; V: TRBV6-5; DNA: TGTGCCAGCAGTCAACTACTGAACACTGAAGCTTTCTTT; CDR3: CASSQLLNTEAFF
size: NA; J: TRBJ1-3; D: NA; V: TRBV6-5; DNA: TGTGCCAGCAAGGGACGGCACTCTGGAAACACCATATATTTT; CDR3: CASKGRHSGNTIYF
size: NA; J: TRBJ1-5; D: TRBD1; V: TRBV27; DNA: TGTGCCAGCAAAACCCGACAGGGAGTTAGCAATCAGCCCCAGCATTTT; CDR3: CASKTRQGVSNQPQHF
size: NA; J: TRBJ2-3; D: NA; V: TRBV5-4; DNA: TGTGCCAGCACAGGGCCCACAGATACGCAGTATTTT; CDR3: CASTGPTDTQYF
size: NA; J: TRBJ2-6; D: NA; V: TRBV19; DNA: TGTGCCACCGAGGGGGCGGGGACCTCTGGGGCCAACGTCCTGACTTTC; CDR3: CATEGAGTSGANVLTF
size: NA; J: TRBJ1-1; D: NA; V: TRBV10-3; DNA: TGTGCCATCAGTGTCAGGGGAGAGGACACTGAAGCTTTCTTT; CDR3: CAISVRGEDTEAFF
size: NA; J: TRBJ2-2; D: TRBD2; V: TRBV5-1; DNA: TGCGCCAGCAGCTTTATGACTAGCGGGAGGAACACCGGGGAGCTGTTTTTT; CDR3: CASSFMTSGRNTGELFF
size: NA; J: TRBJ2-1; D: NA; V: TRBV18; DNA: TGTGCCAGCTCACCCATGACAGTCAATGAGCAGTTCTTC; CDR3: CASSPMTVNEQFF
size: NA; J: TRBJ2-3; D: NA; V: TRBV19; DNA: TGTGCCAGTAGTATAAAGTTGTGGGCCTACACAGATACGCAGTATTTT; CDR3: CASSIKLWAYTDTQYF
size: NA; J: TRBJ1-2; D: NA; V: TRBV18; DNA: TGTGCCAGCTCACCTGGCCGGGACGGAGCTTACTATGGCTACACCTTC; CDR3: CASSPGRDGAYYGYTF
size: NA; J: TRBJ2-7; D: TRBD2; V: TRBV5-4; DNA: TGTGCCAGCAGCCTCGGAAGTGTAGCGGGCTCCTACGAGCAGTACTTC; CDR3: CASSLGSVAGSYEQYF
size: NA; J: TRBJ2-1; D: NA; V: TRBV7-9; DNA: TGTGCCAGCAGCTCGTCTGTCCGCGAGCAGTTCTTC; CDR3: CASSSSVREQFF
size: NA; J: TRBJ1-3; D: NA; V: TRBV2; DNA: TGTGCCAGCAGTAATCAGGGCTCTGGAAACACCATATATTTT; CDR3: CASSNQGSGNTIYF
size: NA; J: TRBJ2-1; D: TRBD1; V: TRBV6-1; DNA: TGTGCCAGCAGAACCGGGACAGGGGTCAACAATGAGCAGTTCTTC; CDR3: CASRTGTGVNNEQFF
size: NA; J: TRBJ2-1; D: NA; V: TRBV11-1; DNA: TGTGCCAGAAACCCACTCTCCTACAATGAGCAGTTCTTC; CDR3: CARNPLSYNEQFF
size: NA; J: TRBJ2-5; D: NA; V: TRBV5-1; DNA: TGCGCCAGCAGCTCGAAATACAGGGTAGACCTCTCGCCAGCCCAAGAGACCCAGTACTTC; CDR3: CASSSKYRVDLSPAQETQYF
size: NA; J: TRBJ2-1; D: TRBD1; V: TRBV6-6; DNA: TGTGCCAGCAGCCGACAGGGGGCGCCGGACGAGCAGTTCTTC; CDR3: CASSRQGAPDEQFF
size: NA; J: TRBJ1-1; D: NA; V: TRBV7-6; DNA: TGTGCCAGCAGCTCTAGTTTGAACACTGAAGCTTTCTTT; CDR3: CASSSSLNTEAFF
size: NA; J: TRBJ2-1; D: NA; V: TRBV6-1; DNA: TGTGCCAGCAGTAAGCGGGACACTTACAATGAGCAGTTCTTC; CDR3: CASSKRDTYNEQFF
size: NA; J: TRBJ2-1; D: NA; V: TRBV18; DNA: TGTGCCAGCTCACCACGTACAGGGACGGGCAATGAGCAGTTCTTC; CDR3: CASSPRTGTGNEQFF